This TCR beta chain was identified in a study of shared clonotypes between healthy human individuals. Study at large: Serving as donors were two women and a few men, whose ages spanned 18 to 49.

Study-level points and caveats: The generation probabilities recorded for non-shared clonotypes fell below those of clonotypes shared by all four donors.

On this clone: Its target is not known.

The authors ran the assay at deep level. Every immunoSEQ plate was one replicate of a subset's evenly spread DNA. Produced via immunoSEQ multiplex PCR; TCRdb's table is partial and in-frame only. Of 2 million to 2.5 million clones in the sample, 95% were seen once. The source material was naive CD4+ T cells sorted from blood. Subset: CD45RA+ positively selected. The source of this sequence is a young man in good health.

Written as DNA, the CDR3 is TGCGCCAGCAGTGAGGCTTGGGGGGGCAATCAGCCCCAGCATTTT. Translated, it gives CASSEAWGGNQPQHF. The chain links TRBV10-2 to TRBJ1-5; D is possibly TRBD1 (5 bases). V was pared by 2 bases and J by 2 bases, with 10 bases between. Germline V CDR1 and CDR2: WSHSY, SAAADI. The CDR3 length is 15 residues.